Here is one T cell receptor beta chain with its context. Individuals aged roughly 18 to 100 years were recruited from fewer than 30 US areas. Cohorts were based on clinical histories the participants reported. These data originate in a study of blood T cell repertoires in COVID-19. Study-wide background: Spain, Italy and the United States supplied samples that represented acute and convalescent COVID-19.

The table came from immunoSEQ multiplex PCR; TCRdb's copy has only in-frame clones and leaves some out. The sample has more than 100,000 clones; around 84% are singletons. The TCR sequence derives from a man aged 35-49 years with acute COVID-19. Sequencing was carried out using PBMCs or T cells enriched from blood (not recorded which).

The CDR3 bases are TGTGCCAGCAGCGTAGGCGTAGATAGCAATCAGCCCCAGCATTTT. Translating gives CASSVGVDSNQPQHF. V usage is TRBV9 and J usage is TRBJ1-5, with D unresolved. The length of the CDR3 is 15 residues. Trimming took off 0 bases at V and 0 bases at J, with 7 bases between the two ends. Germline loops: CDR1 SGDLS, CDR2 YYNGEE.